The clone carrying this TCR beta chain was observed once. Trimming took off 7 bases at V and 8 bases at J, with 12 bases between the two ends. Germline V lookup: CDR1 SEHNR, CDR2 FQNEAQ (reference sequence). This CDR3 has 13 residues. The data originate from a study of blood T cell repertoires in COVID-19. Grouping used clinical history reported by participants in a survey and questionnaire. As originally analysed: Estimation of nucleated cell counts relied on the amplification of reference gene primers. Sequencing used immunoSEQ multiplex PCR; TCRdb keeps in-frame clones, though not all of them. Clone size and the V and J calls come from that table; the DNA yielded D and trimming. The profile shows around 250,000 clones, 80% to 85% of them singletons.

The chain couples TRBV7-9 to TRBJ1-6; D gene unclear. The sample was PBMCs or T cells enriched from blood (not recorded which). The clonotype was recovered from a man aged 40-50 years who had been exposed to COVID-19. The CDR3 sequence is CASNVRADSPLHF. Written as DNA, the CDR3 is TGTGCCAGCAACGTGAGGGCGGATTCACCCCTCCACTTT.